These T cell receptor beta chains were read from a single sample in a study of blood T cell repertoires in COVID-19. Clones were sequenced by immunoSEQ multiplex PCR, and TCRdb holds only the in-frame ones, with some missing. The sample shows 400,000 to 450,000 clones, around 87% of them seen only once. Sequencing was done on a sample of PBMCs or T cells enriched from blood (not recorded which). The source of these receptors is a man aged 25-40 years who had recovered from COVID-19. CDR3s include the opening cysteine and the closing phenylalanine or tryptophan. A D gene is named only where the DNA matches it firmly. Some rows mark clone size as missing; the rest say once, few, many or name a class of expanded clone.

CDR3nt: TGTGCCAGCAGTTTATCGGTCAGGGGCGCATTCACTGAAGCTTTCTTT
CDR3aa: CASSLSVRGAFTEAFF
len: 16
j_gene: TRBJ1-1
abundance: -
d_gene: -
v_gene: TRBV27

CDR3nt: TGTGCCTGGACCCCGGCGGGACAGCTTAATGAAAAACTGTTTTTT
CDR3aa: CAWTPAGQLNEKLFF
len: 15
j_gene: TRBJ1-4
abundance: -
d_gene: TRBD1
v_gene: TRBV30

CDR3nt: TGTGCCAGCTCACCTCGAACGCAGGGGGAAGGTTCGGAGGGTGAAGCTTTCTTT
CDR3aa: CASSPRTQGEGSEGEAFF
len: 18
j_gene: TRBJ1-1
abundance: -
d_gene: TRBD1
v_gene: TRBV18

CDR3nt: TGTGCCACCAGTGGAATAACCCAGGGGCGAGGGGAGACCCAGTACTTC
CDR3aa: CATSGITQGRGETQYF
len: 16
j_gene: TRBJ2-5
abundance: -
d_gene: -
v_gene: TRBV24-1

CDR3nt: TGCGCCAGCAGCCAAGTGACTAGCGGGAGCTCCTACGAGCAGTACTTC
CDR3aa: CASSQVTSGSSYEQYF
len: 16
j_gene: TRBJ2-7
abundance: -
d_gene: TRBD2
v_gene: TRBV4-1

CDR3nt: TGTGCCTGGAGCGGGTGGAGTGGATATGGCTACACCTTC
CDR3aa: CAWSGWSGYGYTF
len: 13
j_gene: TRBJ1-2
abundance: -
d_gene: -
v_gene: TRBV30

CDR3nt: TGTGCCAGCAGCGTAGAGGCCGCCGGGGTTGAAAAACTGTTTTTT
CDR3aa: CASSVEAAGVEKLFF
len: 15
j_gene: TRBJ1-4
abundance: -
d_gene: -
v_gene: TRBV9

CDR3nt: TGCAGCGCTTCACCCGGAACAGGGGATACGCAGTATTTT
CDR3aa: CSASPGTGDTQYF
len: 13
j_gene: TRBJ2-3
abundance: -
d_gene: -
v_gene: TRBV29-1

CDR3nt: TGTGCCAGCAGTGAATACGGGGAGAAGCCCCAGCATTTT
CDR3aa: CASSEYGEKPQHF
len: 13
j_gene: TRBJ1-5
abundance: -
d_gene: -
v_gene: TRBV25-1

CDR3nt: TGTGCCAGCAGTCATCCGGGACTAGGCTACGAGCAGTACTTC
CDR3aa: CASSHPGLGYEQYF
len: 14
j_gene: TRBJ2-7
abundance: once
d_gene: TRBD2
v_gene: TRBV3-1/TRBV3-2

CDR3nt: TGCGCCAGCAGATCAGGGGAAGGCAATCAGCCCCAGCATTTT
CDR3aa: CASRSGEGNQPQHF
len: 14
j_gene: TRBJ1-5
abundance: few
d_gene: -
v_gene: TRBV5-1

CDR3nt: TGTGCCAGCAGCCCCGCTCGGACTTCTTCCAATGAGCAGTTCTTC
CDR3aa: CASSPARTSSNEQFF
len: 15
j_gene: TRBJ2-1
abundance: -
d_gene: -
v_gene: TRBV3-1/TRBV3-2

CDR3nt: TGCGCCAGCAGCCAAATACCCGGGACAGGGAATTCACCCCTCCACTTT
CDR3aa: CASSQIPGTGNSPLHF
len: 16
j_gene: TRBJ1-6
abundance: -
d_gene: TRBD1
v_gene: TRBV4-1

CDR3nt: TGTGCCAGCTCCCTGACAGGGGAAGAGACCCAGTACTTC
CDR3aa: CASSLTGEETQYF
len: 13
j_gene: TRBJ2-5
abundance: -
d_gene: TRBD1
v_gene: TRBV5-4

CDR3nt: TGTGCCAGCAGCTTATACGGCGGGACCACAGATACGCAGTATTTT
CDR3aa: CASSLYGGTTDTQYF
len: 15
j_gene: TRBJ2-3
abundance: -
d_gene: -
v_gene: TRBV7-2

CDR3nt: TGTGCCAGCAGCTTGGCCTACAGCAATAGCAATCAGCCCCAGCATTTT
CDR3aa: CASSLAYSNSNQPQHF
len: 16
j_gene: TRBJ1-5
abundance: -
d_gene: -
v_gene: TRBV5-6

CDR3nt: TGTGCCAGCAGCCAAGCGGCACAGCAAGAGACCCAGTACTTC
CDR3aa: CASSQAAQQETQYF
len: 14
j_gene: TRBJ2-5
abundance: -
d_gene: -
v_gene: TRBV3-1/TRBV3-2

CDR3nt: TGTGCCAGCAGTTTAACGACAGGGGGCCTCGGGAGGGCTTTCTACAATGAGCAGTTCTTC
CDR3aa: CASSLTTGGLGRAFYNEQFF
len: 20
j_gene: TRBJ2-1
abundance: -
d_gene: TRBD1
v_gene: TRBV28

CDR3nt: TGTGCCAGCAGCTTAGCGGGACTAGCCTACGAGCAGTACTTC
CDR3aa: CASSLAGLAYEQYF
len: 14
j_gene: TRBJ2-7
abundance: -
d_gene: TRBD2
v_gene: TRBV5-5

CDR3nt: TGTGCCAGCAGACCACCATTCGGGTTCTCCTACGAGCAGTACTTC
CDR3aa: CASRPPFGFSYEQYF
len: 15
j_gene: TRBJ2-7
abundance: -
d_gene: -
v_gene: TRBV28

CDR3nt: TGTGCCAGTCGCCGGGGAGAAGACTCTGGAAACACCATATATTTT
CDR3aa: CASRRGEDSGNTIYF
len: 15
j_gene: TRBJ1-3
abundance: -
d_gene: -
v_gene: TRBV27

CDR3nt: TGTGCCAGCAGTTCCCCCGGGACAGGGGGAAACACCATATATTTT
CDR3aa: CASSSPGTGGNTIYF
len: 15
j_gene: TRBJ1-3
abundance: -
d_gene: TRBD1
v_gene: TRBV28

CDR3nt: TGTGCCAGCAGACGACCGGGACAGGGGGTTTACAATGAGCAGTTCTTC
CDR3aa: CASRRPGQGVYNEQFF
len: 16
j_gene: TRBJ2-1
abundance: -
d_gene: TRBD1
v_gene: TRBV11-2